This T cell receptor beta chain came from a study of cytotoxic CD8 clonotypes in ibrutinib-treated CLL. Study-wide background: Of a cohort that held about 12 relapsed/refractory and 15 treatment-naive patients, 17 to 18 were IGHV unmutated. Study-wide points: Sampling time points were not equivalent between sustained-remission and progressing patients.

Worth noting for this clone: Antigen: not known.

Method: immunoSEQ multiplex PCR; TCRdb's copy keeps in-frame clones and lacks some. Among over 20,000 clones listed, around 72% were seen once. V shed 3 bases and J 4 bases; nucleotides not matched to a gene: 4. CDR1 is SGHRS, CDR2 YFSETQ, per germline. This CDR3 is 14 amino acids long. The clonotype was recovered from a human donor with chronic lymphocytic leukemia. V usage is TRBV5-1 and J usage is TRBJ1-5; 7 bases line up with TRBD1. Sequencing was performed on PBMCs, taken before ibrutinib treatment. DNA of the CDR3: TGCGCCAGCAGCTGGGACAGCTTGAATCAGCCCCAGCATTTT. Amino acid sequence: CASSWDSLNQPQHF. The variable domain in full, with the rest retrieved from reference TRBV5-1 and TRBJ1-5, is KAGVTQTPRYLIKTRGQQVTLSCSPISGHRSVSWYQQTPGQGLQFLFEYFSETQRNKGNFPGRFSGRQFSNSRSEMNVSTLELGDSALYLCASSWDSLNQPQHFGDGTRLSIL.